The T cell receptor (beta chain) described here comes from a study of Tregs in tolerant kidney transplant recipients (dated by TCRdb to about 2019). Study-wide context: Transplants used related donors with nonmyeloablative bone marrow transplantation; mixed chimerism was transient in the human trials. TCRbeta sequencing was used in the study to identify donor-specific regulatory T cells before combined kidney and bone marrow transplantation, and the identified cells were then tracked after transplant.

Genomic DNA was extracted from sorted cells with the QIAGEN DNeasy Blood and Tissue Kit for TCRbeta CDR3 sequencing. High-throughput TCRbeta CDR3 sequencing, which included PCR amplification with bias correction and internal controls, was done commercially through immunoSEQ. As for how the authors treated the data: A unique productive TCRbeta sequence was defined by the CDR3 nucleotide sequence when primers matched, and otherwise by the CDR3 amino acid sequence together with the Vbeta and Jbeta genes. Sorting error was corrected by removing sequences shared between sorted populations at a frequency ratio of 2:1 or less, and the remaining shared sequences were assigned to the higher population. A sequence was defined as donor-reactive if the sequence was expanded at least 5-fold in CFSE-low cells compared with unstimulated cells and had a frequency of at least 0.01% in CFSE-low cells. Repertoire divergence was quantified by Jensen-Shannon divergence calculated from the top 100 TCRbeta sequences ranked by frequency. For any sample with multiple sequencing runs, sorting error was corrected in each run separately before the runs were pooled. TCRdb holds this immuneACCESS table with in-frame rearrangements only. Some clones are missing; in checked studies, unresolved V genes explain under half, and the rest has no known cause. That table furnishes V, J and clone size, whereas the DNA furnished D and trimming. For this sample there are about 64,000 clones; approximately 98% appear just once. The top ten hold 0.34% of the sample.

Broad study findings and their caveats: For some patients the PCR primers changed over time, which made it impossible to compare the samples from those patients at the nucleotide level. Expanding Tregs with activated donor B cells appeared to identify the most biologically relevant and donor-specific TCRbeta repertoire. Although technical replication error seemed to be minimal, the question of biological reproducibility was not addressed directly. Donor-specific Treg expansion was found to exceed global Treg expansion in tolerant patients, suggesting antigen-driven rather than nonspecific expansion. Because only a small number of patients were included, the study had limitations, and the results will need to be validated in larger populations as well as under other immunosuppression protocols.

Measured from the cysteine to the phenylalanine, the CDR3 is 15 residues long. The DNA shown is the 45-base CDR3, in frame from base 1. CDR1 and CDR2 (SEHNR, FQNEAQ) derive from the germline V gene (reference sequence). V is trimmed back by 5 bases and J by 5 bases, and the junction contains 7 bases that no gene match accounts for. The time point label, read with the paper, signifies: blood sample drawn before combined kidney and bone marrow transplant. Unstimulated Tregs (CD4+CD25+CD127-), CD4+ non-Tregs (CD4+CD25-), CD4 and CD8 cells were FACS-sorted from thawed PBMCs. Prior to Treg sorting, thawed PBMCs were rested overnight at 37 degrees C with 150 to 250 IU/ml IL-2. Patients were several combined kidney and bone marrow transplant recipients from the ITN036ST trial, and only these trial subjects had samples available. Healthy control blood was separated into PBMCs by Ficoll density gradient and cryopreserved, and patient PBMCs were collected both before and after transplant.

This clone was seen just once. This clone's antigen is unknown. The record has no base qualities; no much larger clone is one base away. This sequence uses TRBV7-9 and TRBJ2-5; the central 11 bases match TRBD2. This specimen was Tregs from blood, taken before the transplant. This receptor was taken from a human donor who received a combined kidney and bone marrow transplant. The base sequence is TGTGCCAGCAGCCTGGGACTAGCGGAAGGCGAGACCCAGTACTTC. The encoded protein is CASSLGLAEGETQYF.